The 15 T cell receptor beta chains below come from one sample, sequenced in a study of human T cells and chemical hapten exposure. The time point denotes: pre-sensitization, week 0. Treatment denoted: therapeutic diphenylcyclopropenone sensitization with weekly scalp DPC. One entry per CDR3 protein, called by TCRdb with MiXCR from the RACE reads. In the table there are 300,000 to 450,000 distinct CDR3 sequences, approximately 5% of which are singletons. Specimen: whole blood, collected in connection with sensitization to the hapten diphenylcyclopropenone (DPC). The receptors come from a woman aged 50 to 65 with alopecia areata. Some clones in this sample may be carry-over from other donors' samples.

This clonotype has only a few counts. The CDR3: CASSRKDRGFAEAFF. The CDR3 DNA reads as TGCGCCAGCAGCCGAAAGGACAGGGGTTTCGCTGAAGCTTTCTTT. The rearrangement joins TRBV5-1 to TRBJ1-1; 9 bases fit TRBD1. Germline V gene sequence: CDR1 SGHRS, CDR2 YFSETQ. The V gene end was trimmed by 4 bases and the J gene end by 6 bases; junction bases not matched to a gene: 10. The CDR3 is 15 residues long. The complete variable domain, with remaining parts taken from reference TRBV5-1 and TRBJ1-1, reads KAGVTQTPRYLIKTRGQQVTLSCSPISGHRSVSWYQQTPGQGLQFLFEYFSETQRNKGNFPGRFSGRQFSNSRSEMNVSTLELGDSALYLCASSRKDRGFAEAFFGQGTRLTVV.

This clonotype was seen many times. The CDR3 coding sequence is TGCAGCGTGGTCCCGGACACCCTGAACACTGAAGCTTTCTTT. This encodes CSVVPDTLNTEAFF. The chain recombines TRBV29-1 with TRBJ1-1; TRBD1 is a possible D gene (5 bases). CDR1 and CDR2 (germline): SQVTM, ANQGSEA. CDR3 length equals 14 residues. The V gene lost 6 bases and the J gene lost 0 bases, with 14 bases spanning the gap.

This clonotype was seen at least ten times. V usage is TRBV29-1 and J usage is TRBJ2-1; D unclear. V was pared by 3 bases and J by 8 bases, with 11 bases between. The CDR3 runs 12 residues. CDR1 and CDR2 (germline): SQVTM, ANQGSEA. The DNA of the CDR3 is TGCAGCGTTGAGCGAGCCAGGCATGAGCAGTTCTTC. Its translation is CSVERARHEQFF.

The table lists this clonotype with a few counts. The germline gene is not matched at one end of the junction; a read error may be the cause. The chain has TRBV27 and TRBJ2-1; the match to TRBD1 covers 10 bases. The CDR3 loop spans 14 amino acids. The germline gives CDR1 MNHEY, CDR2 SMNVEV (reference sequence). For the CDR3, the DNA is TGTGCCAGACTGACAGGGGGCGCCTACGATGAGCAGTTCTTC. This codes for CARLTGGAYDEQFF.

This clonotype was detected only a few times. The V gene is TRBV20-1, the J gene TRBJ2-1, with TRBD2 matching 11 bases. This CDR3 contains 16 residues. The germline V gene has CDR1 DFQATT and CDR2 SNEGSKA (reference sequence). The junction had 6 bases not matched to a gene; V was cut back by 5 bases and J by 0 bases. The CDR3 reads CSAAGLAASSYNEQFF. The CDR3 nucleotides are TGCAGTGCTGCGGGACTAGCGGCGAGCTCCTACAATGAGCAGTTCTTC.

This clonotype was found a few times. The genes are TRBV12-3 or TRBV12-4 and TRBJ1-1; no clear D. This CDR3 region has 15 residues. The V end lost 5 bases, the J end lost 1 base, and 14 bases lay between the germline ends. This chain's CDR3 is CASSPSGIPNTEAFF. The DNA for the CDR3 is TGTGCCAGCAGTCCATCCGGGATCCCGAACACTGAAGCTTTCTTT.

The CDR3, as DNA: TGTGCCAGCAGAACAGACAGAAACACTGAAGCTTTCTTT. Translated: CASRTDRNTEAFF. The chain employs TRBV7-3 and TRBJ1-1, with TRBD1 as a possible D gene (5 bases). The CDR3 covers 13 residues. Germline values: CDR1 SGHTA, CDR2 FQGTGA. Deletions cut 6 bases from V and 2 bases from J, with 10 bases between.

The chain recombines TRBV2 with TRBJ2-3; the D is unclear. Trimming stripped 8 bases from V and 2 bases from J, with 11 bases between. The germline gives CDR1 SNHLY, CDR2 FYNNEI. CDR3 size: 13 residues. In DNA, the CDR3 is TGTGCCAGCGGTCCGCAGGCCACAGATACGCAGTATTTT. Amino acids: CASGPQATDTQYF.

Note on this clonotype: A much larger clone lies a single base off, so this may be a read error. The chain recombines TRBV5-6 with TRBJ2-3, with 7 bases fitting TRBD2. The CDR3 has 16 amino acids. The V gene's germline CDR1 is SGHDT and CDR2 YYEEEE. CDR3 residues: CVSSLAQRGSTDTQYF. CDR3 nucleotides: TGTGTCAGCAGCTTGGCCCAGCGGGGCAGCACAGATACGCAGTATTTT.

This clonotype was observed a handful of times. The chain carries TRBV12-3 or TRBV12-4 and TRBJ2-7; D might be TRBD1 (6 bases). The V and J ends lost 5 bases and 3 bases respectively, with 11 bases between them. This CDR3 is built from 13 residues. The CDR3 reads CASSLQDSYEQYF. The CDR3 bases are TGTGCCAGCAGTCTCCAGGACAGCTACGAGCAGTACTTC.

This chain links TRBV18 with TRBJ1-4; D possibly corresponds to TRBD1 (5 bases). Germline values: CDR1 KGHSH, CDR2 LQKENI. V was shortened by 0 bases and J by 3 bases, with 11 bases between the two germline ends. CDR3 length: 16 residues. CDR3 residues: CASSPPGRGPNEKLFF. In nucleotides, the CDR3 is TGTGCCAGCTCACCACCCGGAAGGGGACCTAATGAAAAACTGTTTTTT.

This clonotype came up many times. V usage is TRBV13 and J usage is TRBJ2-4; perhaps TRBD2 as D (5 bases). The CDR3 is made up of 15 amino acids. Germline CDR1 and CDR2: PRHDT and FYEKMQ (reference sequence). Trimming stripped 0 bases from V and 2 bases from J, with 8 bases between. The CDR3 reads CASSLGAGTKNIQYF. For the CDR3, the DNA is TGTGCCAGCAGCTTAGGGGCCGGGACCAAAAACATTCAGTACTTC.

This clonotype was observed a handful of times. V usage is TRBV29-1 and J usage is TRBJ2-3; D is ambiguous. The germline V gene has CDR1 SQVTM and CDR2 ANQGSEA. V was cut by 4 bases and J by 6 bases, with 14 bases left in between. CDR3 size: 13 residues. CDR3 sequence reads: CSVGKSGRDTQYF. Here the CDR3 DNA reads TGCAGCGTTGGGAAGTCTGGGCGCGATACGCAGTATTTT.

This clonotype has at least ten counts. The chain is built from TRBV12-5 and TRBJ2-7; D may be TRBD1 (6 bases). CDR1 is LGHNT and CDR2 is FRNRAP in the germline V gene. V was pared by 4 bases and J by 0 bases, with 19 bases between. The CDR3 runs to 17 residues. The CDR3 loop is CASGWDPGEPSSYEQYF. The CDR3 nucleotides are TGTGCTAGTGGTTGGGATCCAGGGGAACCCTCCTCCTACGAGCAGTACTTC.

This clonotype has at least ten counts. CDR3 amino acids: CASLTGSGAINEQFF. DNA for the CDR3: TGTGCCAGCCTTACGGGGAGCGGGGCTATCAATGAGCAGTTCTTC. This sequence joins TRBV3-1 and TRBJ2-1, with TRBD2 matching over 7 bases. CDR1 is LGHDT, CDR2 YNNKEL, per germline (reference sequence). Trimming cost V 8 bases and J 6 bases; bases outside gene matches: 13. This CDR3 has 15 amino acids.